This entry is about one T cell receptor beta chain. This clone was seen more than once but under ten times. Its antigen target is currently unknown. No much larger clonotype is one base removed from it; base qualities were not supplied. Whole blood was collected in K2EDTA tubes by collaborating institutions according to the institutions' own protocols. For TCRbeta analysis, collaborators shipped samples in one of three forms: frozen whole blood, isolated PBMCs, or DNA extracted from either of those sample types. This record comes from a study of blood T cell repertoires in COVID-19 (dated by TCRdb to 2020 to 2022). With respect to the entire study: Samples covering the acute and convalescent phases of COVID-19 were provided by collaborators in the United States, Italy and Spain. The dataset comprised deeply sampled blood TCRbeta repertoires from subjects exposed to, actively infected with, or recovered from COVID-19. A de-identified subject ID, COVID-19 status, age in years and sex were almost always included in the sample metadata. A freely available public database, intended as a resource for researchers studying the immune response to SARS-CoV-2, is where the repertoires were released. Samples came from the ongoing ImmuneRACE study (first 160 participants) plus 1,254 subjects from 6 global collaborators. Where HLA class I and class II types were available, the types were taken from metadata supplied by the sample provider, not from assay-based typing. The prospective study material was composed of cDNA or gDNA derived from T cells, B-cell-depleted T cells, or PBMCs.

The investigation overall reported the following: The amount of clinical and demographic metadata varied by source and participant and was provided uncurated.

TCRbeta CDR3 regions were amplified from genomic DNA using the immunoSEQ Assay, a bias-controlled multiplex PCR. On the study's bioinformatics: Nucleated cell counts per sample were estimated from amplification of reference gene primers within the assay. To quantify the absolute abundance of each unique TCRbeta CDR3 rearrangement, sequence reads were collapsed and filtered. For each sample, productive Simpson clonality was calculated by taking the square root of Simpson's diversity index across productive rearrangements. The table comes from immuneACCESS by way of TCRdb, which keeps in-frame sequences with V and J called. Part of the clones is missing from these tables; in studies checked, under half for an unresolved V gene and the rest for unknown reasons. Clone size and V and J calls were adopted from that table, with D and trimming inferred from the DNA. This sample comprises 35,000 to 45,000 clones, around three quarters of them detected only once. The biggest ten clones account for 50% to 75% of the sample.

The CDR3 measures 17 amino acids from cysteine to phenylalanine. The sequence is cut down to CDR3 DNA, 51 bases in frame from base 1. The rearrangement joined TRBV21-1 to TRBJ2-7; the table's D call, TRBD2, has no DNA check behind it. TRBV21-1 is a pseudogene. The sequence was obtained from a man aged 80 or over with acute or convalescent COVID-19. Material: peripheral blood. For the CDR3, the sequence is CAPKVLPGLAVSYEQYF. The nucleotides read TGTGCCCCCAAGGTACTCCCGGGACTAGCGGTTTCCTACGAGCAGTACTTC.